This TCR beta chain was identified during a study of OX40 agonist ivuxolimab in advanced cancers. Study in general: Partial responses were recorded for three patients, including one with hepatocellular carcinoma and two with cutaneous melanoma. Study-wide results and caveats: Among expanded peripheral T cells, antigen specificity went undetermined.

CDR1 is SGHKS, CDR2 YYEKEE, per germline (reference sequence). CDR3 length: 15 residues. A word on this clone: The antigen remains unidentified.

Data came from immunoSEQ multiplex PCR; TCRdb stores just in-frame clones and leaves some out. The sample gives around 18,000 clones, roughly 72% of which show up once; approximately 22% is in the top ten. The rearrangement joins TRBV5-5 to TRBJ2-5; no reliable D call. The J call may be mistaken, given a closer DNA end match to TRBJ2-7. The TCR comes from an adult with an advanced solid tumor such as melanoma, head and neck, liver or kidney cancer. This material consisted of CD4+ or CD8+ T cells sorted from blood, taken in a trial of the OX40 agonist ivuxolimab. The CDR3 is CASSLERLQAYEQYF. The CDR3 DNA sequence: TGTGCCAGCAGCTTGGAGCGCCTCCAGGCCTACGAGCAGTACTTC.